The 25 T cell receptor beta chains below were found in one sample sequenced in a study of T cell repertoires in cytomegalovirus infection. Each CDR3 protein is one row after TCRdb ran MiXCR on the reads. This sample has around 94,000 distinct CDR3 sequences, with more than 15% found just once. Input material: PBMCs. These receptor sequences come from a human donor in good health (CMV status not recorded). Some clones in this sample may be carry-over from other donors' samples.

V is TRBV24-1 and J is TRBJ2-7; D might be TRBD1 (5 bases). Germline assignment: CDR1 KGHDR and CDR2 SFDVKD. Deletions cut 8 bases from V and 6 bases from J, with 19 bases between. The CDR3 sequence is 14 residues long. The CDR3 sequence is CATTLDTDPGEQYF. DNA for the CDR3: TGTGCCACCACCCTGGACACCGATCCTGGCGAGCAGTACTTC.

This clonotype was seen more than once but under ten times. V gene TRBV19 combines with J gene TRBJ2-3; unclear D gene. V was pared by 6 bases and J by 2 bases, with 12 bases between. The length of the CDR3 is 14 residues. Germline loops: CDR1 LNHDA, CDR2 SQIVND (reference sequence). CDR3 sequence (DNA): TGTGCCAGTAGAGAGACTTTCATCACAGATACGCAGTATTTT. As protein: CASRETFITDTQYF.

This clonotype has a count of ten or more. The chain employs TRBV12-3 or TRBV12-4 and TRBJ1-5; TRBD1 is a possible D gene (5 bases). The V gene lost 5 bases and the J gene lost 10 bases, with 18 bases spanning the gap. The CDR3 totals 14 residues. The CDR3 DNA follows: TGTGCCAGCAGTAAGTCGGGGGACCGGGACCCCCAGCATTTT. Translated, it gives CASSKSGDRDPQHF.

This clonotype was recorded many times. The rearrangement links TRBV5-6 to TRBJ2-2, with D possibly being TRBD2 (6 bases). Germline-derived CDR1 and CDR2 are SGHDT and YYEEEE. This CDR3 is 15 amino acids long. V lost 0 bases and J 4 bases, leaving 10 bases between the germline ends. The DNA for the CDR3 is TGTGCCAGCAGCTTGGGCCCGCGGGGCACCGGGGAGCTGTTTTTT. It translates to CASSLGPRGTGELFF.

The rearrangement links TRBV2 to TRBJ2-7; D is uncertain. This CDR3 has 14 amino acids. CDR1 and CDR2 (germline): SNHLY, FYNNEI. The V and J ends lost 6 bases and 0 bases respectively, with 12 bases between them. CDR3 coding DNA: TGTGCCAGCAGAGACTCTACAAGCTCCTACGAGCAGTACTTC. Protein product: CASRDSTSSYEQYF. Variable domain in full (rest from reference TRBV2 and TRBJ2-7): EPEVTQTPSHQVTQMGQEVILRCVPISNHLYFYWYRQILGQKVEFLVSFYNNEISEKSEIFDDQFSVERPDGSNFTLKIRSTKLEDSAMYFCASRDSTSSYEQYFGPGTRLTVT.

In DNA, the CDR3 is TGCAGTGCTAGCGAAGGGGCGTCTAACTATGGCTACACCTTC. It codes for CSASEGASNYGYTF. V is TRBV20-1 and J is TRBJ1-2, with TRBD1 as a possible D gene (5 bases). Germline V gene lookup returns CDR1 DFQATT and CDR2 SNEGSKA (reference sequence). The CDR3 totals 14 residues. Between the trimmed V and J ends, which lost 3 bases and 0 bases, there was a span of 11 bases.

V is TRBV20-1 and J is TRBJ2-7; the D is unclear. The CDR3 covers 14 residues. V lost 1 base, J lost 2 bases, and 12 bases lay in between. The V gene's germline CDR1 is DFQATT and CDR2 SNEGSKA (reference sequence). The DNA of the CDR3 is TGCAGTGCTAGAGTCAGAGCATATCCCTACGAGCAGTACTTC. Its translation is CSARVRAYPYEQYF.

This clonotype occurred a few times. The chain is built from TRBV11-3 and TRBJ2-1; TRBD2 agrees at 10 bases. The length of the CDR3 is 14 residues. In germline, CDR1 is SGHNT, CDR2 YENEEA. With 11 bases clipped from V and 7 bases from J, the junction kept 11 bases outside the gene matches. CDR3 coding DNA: TGTGCCTCATCCCCCAGCGGGGGGGTAAATGAGCAGTTCTTC. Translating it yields CASSPSGGVNEQFF.

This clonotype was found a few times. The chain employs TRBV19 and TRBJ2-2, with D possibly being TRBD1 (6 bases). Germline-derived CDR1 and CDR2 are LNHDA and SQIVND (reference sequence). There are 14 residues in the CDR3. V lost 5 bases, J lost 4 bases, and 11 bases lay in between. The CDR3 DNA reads TGTGCCAGTAGTCGCTCACAGGGCACCGGGGAGCTGTTTTTT. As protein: CASSRSQGTGELFF.

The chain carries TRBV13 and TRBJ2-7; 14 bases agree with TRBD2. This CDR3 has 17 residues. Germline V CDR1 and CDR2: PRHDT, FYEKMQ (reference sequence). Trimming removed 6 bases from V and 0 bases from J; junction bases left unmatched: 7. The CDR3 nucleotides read TGTGCCAGCAGACGGACTAGCGGGGGGCCCCACTCCTACGAGCAGTACTTC. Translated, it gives CASRRTSGGPHSYEQYF.

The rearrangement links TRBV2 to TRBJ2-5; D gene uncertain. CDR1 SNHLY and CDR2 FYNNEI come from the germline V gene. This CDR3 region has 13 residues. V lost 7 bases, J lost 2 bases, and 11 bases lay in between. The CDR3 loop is CASIGPRQETQYF. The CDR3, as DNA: TGTGCCAGCATAGGACCCAGACAAGAGACCCAGTACTTC. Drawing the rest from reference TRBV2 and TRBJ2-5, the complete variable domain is EPEVTQTPSHQVTQMGQEVILRCVPISNHLYFYWYRQILGQKVEFLVSFYNNEISEKSEIFDDQFSVERPDGSNFTLKIRSTKLEDSAMYFCASIGPRQETQYFGPGTRLLVL.

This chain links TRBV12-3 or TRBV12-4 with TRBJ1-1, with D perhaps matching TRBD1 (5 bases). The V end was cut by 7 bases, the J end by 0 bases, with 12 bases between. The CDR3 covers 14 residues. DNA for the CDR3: TGTGCCAGCATACCCGACAGAATGAACACTGAAGCTTTCTTT. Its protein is CASIPDRMNTEAFF.

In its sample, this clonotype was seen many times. CDR3 sequence: CASSPGPWGQPQHF. The DNA for the CDR3 is TGTGCCAGCAGCCCCGGGCCCTGGGGGCAGCCCCAGCATTTT. The chain is built from TRBV5-5 and TRBJ1-5; TRBD1 might be the D (5 bases). Germline CDR1 SGHKS, CDR2 YYEKEE (reference sequence). Trimming left V 4 bases short and J 7 bases short, with 15 bases between. CDR3 size: 14 residues.

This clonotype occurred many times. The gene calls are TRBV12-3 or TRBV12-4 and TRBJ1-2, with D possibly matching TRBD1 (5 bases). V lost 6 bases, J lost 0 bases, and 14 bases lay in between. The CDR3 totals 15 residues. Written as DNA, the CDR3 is TGTGCCAGCAGGGGACGGGGACTAGCTAACTATGGCTACACCTTC. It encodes CASRGRGLANYGYTF.

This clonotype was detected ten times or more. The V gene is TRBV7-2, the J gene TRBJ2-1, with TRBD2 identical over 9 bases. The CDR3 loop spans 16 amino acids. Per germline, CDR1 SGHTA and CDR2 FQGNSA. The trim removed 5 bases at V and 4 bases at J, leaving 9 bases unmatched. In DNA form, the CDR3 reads TGTGCCAGCAGCCCTAGCGGGGCACTTGATTACAATGAGCAGTTCTTC. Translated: CASSPSGALDYNEQFF.

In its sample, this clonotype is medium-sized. Here the CDR3 reads CASSLGGGGAGDTQYF. The CDR3 region has the DNA TGTGCCAGCAGCTTGGGCGGCGGGGGGGCCGGGGATACGCAGTATTTT. The chain recombines TRBV7-2 with TRBJ2-3; 9 bases line up with TRBD2. Germline assignment: CDR1 SGHTA and CDR2 FQGNSA. The CDR3 covers 16 residues. Unmatched junction bases numbered 10, after V lost 3 bases and J lost 6 bases.

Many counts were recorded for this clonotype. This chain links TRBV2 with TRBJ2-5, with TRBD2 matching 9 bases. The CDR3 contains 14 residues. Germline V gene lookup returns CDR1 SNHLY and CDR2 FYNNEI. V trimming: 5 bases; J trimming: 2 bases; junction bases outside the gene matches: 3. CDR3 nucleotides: TGTGCCAGCAGTTTTGGACTAGCGCAAGAGACCCAGTACTTC. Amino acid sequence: CASSFGLAQETQYF.

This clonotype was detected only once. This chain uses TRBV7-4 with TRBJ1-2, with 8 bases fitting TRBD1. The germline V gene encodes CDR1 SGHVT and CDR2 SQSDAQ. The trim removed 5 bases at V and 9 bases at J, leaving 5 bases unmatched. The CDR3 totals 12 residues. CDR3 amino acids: CASSLPGGRYTF. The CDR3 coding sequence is TGTGCCAGCAGCCTCCCAGGGGGCCGCTACACCTTC. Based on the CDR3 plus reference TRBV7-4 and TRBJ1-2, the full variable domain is GAGVSQSPRYKVAKRGRDVALRCDSISGHVTLYWYRQTLGQGSEVLTYSQSDAQRDKSGRPSGRFSAERPERSVSTLKIQRTEQGDSAVYLCASSLPGGRYTFGSGTRLTVV.

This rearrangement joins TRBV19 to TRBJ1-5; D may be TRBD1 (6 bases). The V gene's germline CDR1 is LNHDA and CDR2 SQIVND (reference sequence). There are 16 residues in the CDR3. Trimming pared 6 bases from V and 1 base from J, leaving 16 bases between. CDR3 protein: CASRLRDTTSNQPQHF. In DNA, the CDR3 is TGTGCCAGTAGGTTGCGGGACACTACAAGCAATCAGCCCCAGCATTTT.

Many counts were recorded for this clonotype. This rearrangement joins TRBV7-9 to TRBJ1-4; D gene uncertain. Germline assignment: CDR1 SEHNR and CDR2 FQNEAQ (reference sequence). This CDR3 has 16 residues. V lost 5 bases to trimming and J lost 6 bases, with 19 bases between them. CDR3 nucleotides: TGTGCCAGCAGCCCCTCCGGTAGGACTTTCTATGAAAAACTGTTTTTT. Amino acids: CASSPSGRTFYEKLFF.

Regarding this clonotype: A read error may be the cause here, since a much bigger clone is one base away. CDR3 nucleotides: TGTGCCAGCAGCGCCGTGGGGGCGGGAGGGGCCCACGTCCTGACTTTC. The encoded protein is CASSAVGAGGAHVLTF. This sequence joins TRBV11-2 and TRBJ2-6, with TRBD2 identical over 9 bases. CDR1 is SGHAT and CDR2 is FQNNGV in the germline V gene. This CDR3 contains 16 residues.

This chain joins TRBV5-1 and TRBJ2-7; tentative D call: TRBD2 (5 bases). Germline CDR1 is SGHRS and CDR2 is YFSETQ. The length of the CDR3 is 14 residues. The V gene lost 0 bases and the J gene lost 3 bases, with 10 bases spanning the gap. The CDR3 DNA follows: TGCGCCAGCAGCTTGGAGTCGGGGTTCTACGAGCAGTACTTC. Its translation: CASSLESGFYEQYF. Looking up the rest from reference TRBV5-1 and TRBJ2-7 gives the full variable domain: KAGVTQTPRYLIKTRGQQVTLSCSPISGHRSVSWYQQTPGQGLQFLFEYFSETQRNKGNFPGRFSGRQFSNSRSEMNVSTLELGDSALYLCASSLESGFYEQYFGPGTRLTVT.

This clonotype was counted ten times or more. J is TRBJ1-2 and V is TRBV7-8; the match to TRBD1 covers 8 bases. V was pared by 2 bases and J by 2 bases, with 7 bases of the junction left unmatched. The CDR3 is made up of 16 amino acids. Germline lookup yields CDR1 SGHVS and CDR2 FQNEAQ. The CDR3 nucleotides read TGTGCCAGCAGCTTATGGGGGGGACAGGTGAACTATGGCTACACCTTC. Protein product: CASSLWGGQVNYGYTF. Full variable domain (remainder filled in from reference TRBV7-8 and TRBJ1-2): GAGVSQSPRYKVAKRGQDVALRCDPISGHVSLFWYQQALGQGPEFLTYFQNEAQLDKSGLPSDRFFAERPEGSVSTLKIQRTQQEDSAVYLCASSLWGGQVNYGYTFGSGTRLTVV.

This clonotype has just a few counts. The CDR3 loop reads CASSDRSGANVLTF. CDR3 coding DNA: TGTGCCAGCTCGGATCGCTCTGGGGCCAACGTCCTGACTTTC. The chain employs TRBV6-2 or TRBV6-3 and TRBJ2-6; D ambiguous. Germline lookup yields CDR1 MNHEY and CDR2 SVGEGT. The ends were cut back, 8 bases at V and 0 bases at J, with 8 bases in the middle. The CDR3 sequence is 14 residues long.

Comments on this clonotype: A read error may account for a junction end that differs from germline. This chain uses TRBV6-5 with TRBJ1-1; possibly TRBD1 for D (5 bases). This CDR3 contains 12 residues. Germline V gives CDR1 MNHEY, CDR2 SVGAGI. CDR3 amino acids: CASRRGESEAFF. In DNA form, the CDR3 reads TGTGCCAGCAGACGGGGGGAGTCTGAGGCTTTCTTT.